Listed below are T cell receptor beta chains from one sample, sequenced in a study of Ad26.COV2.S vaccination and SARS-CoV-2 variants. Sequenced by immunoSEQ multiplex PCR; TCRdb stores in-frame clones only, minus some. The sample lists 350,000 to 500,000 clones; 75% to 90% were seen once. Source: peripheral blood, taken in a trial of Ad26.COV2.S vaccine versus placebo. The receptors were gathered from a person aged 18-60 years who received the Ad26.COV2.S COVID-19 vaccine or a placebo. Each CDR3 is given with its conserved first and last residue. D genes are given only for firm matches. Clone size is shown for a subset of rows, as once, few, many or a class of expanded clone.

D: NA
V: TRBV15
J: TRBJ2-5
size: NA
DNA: TGTGCCACCAGCAGAGATAGGGACGGGGGAGAGACCCAGTACTTC
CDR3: CATSRDRDGGETQYF

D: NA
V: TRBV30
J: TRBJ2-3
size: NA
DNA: TGTGCCCAGGAGCATATCACCAGATCGGATACGCAGTATTTT
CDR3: CAQEHITRSDTQYF

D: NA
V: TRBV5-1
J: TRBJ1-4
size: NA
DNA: TGCGCCAGCAGCTCGGGCGTAGGAGGCGAAAAACTGTTTTTT
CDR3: CASSSGVGGEKLFF

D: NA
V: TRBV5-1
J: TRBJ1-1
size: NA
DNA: TGCGCCAGCAGCTTGGACAGTACCGCCACTGAAGCTTTCTTT
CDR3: CASSLDSTATEAFF

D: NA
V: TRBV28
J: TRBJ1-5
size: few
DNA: TGTGCCAGCAACACCGTAAGGCGGGATCAGCCCCAGCATTTT
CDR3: CASNTVRRDQPQHF

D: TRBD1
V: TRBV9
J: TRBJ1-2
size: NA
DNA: TGTGCCAGCAGCGTGGGACAGGAGGGCGGCTACACCTTC
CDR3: CASSVGQEGGYTF

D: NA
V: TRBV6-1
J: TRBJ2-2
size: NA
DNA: TGTGCCAGCAGTGAATTGGGGGTGGGGGACACCGGGGAGCTGTTTTTT
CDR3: CASSELGVGDTGELFF

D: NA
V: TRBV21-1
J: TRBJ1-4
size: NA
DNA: TGTGCCAGCAGCCGGCCCAGGGAAAAACTGTTTTTT
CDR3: CASSRPREKLFF

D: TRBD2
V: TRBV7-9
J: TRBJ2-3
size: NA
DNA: TGTGCCAGCACGACAGCTAGCGGACACACAGATACGCAGTATTTT
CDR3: CASTTASGHTDTQYF

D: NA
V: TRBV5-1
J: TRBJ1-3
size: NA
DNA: TGCGCCAGCAGCAGTACAGGGCCCCCTGGAAACACCATATATTTT
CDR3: CASSSTGPPGNTIYF

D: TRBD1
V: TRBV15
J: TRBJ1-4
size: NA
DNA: TGTGCCACCAGCACGAGGGAGGGACAGGGAGAAAAACTGTTTTTT
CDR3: CATSTREGQGEKLFF

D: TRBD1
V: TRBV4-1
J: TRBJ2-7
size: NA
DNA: TGCGCCAGCAGCTATTCCGCTCCGGGACAGAATAGCGACGAGCAGTACTTC
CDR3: CASSYSAPGQNSDEQYF

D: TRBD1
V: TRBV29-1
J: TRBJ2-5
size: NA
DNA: TGCAGCGTACGGGACAGGGGCCTGGAGACCCAGTACTTC
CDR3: CSVRDRGLETQYF

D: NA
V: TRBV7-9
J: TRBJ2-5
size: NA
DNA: TGTGCCAGCAGCTTTACCCCGGGAGAGACCCAGTACTTC
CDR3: CASSFTPGETQYF

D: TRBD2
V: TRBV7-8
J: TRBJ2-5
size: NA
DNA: TGTGCCAGCAGTTTGGGACTAGCGGGAGGAAGGGGAGAGACCCAGTACTTC
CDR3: CASSLGLAGGRGETQYF

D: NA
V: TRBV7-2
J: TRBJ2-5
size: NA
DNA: TGTGCCAGCAGCTTACGACTCCAAGAGACCCAGTACTTC
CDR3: CASSLRLQETQYF

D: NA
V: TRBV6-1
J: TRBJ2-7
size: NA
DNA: TGTGCCAGCAGTGAACAGGGGTTGGGGCCCTACGAGCAGTACTTC
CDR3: CASSEQGLGPYEQYF

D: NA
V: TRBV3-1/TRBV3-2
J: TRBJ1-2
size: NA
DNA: TGTGCCAGCAGCCAAGATTACCCCACCTCGGGTGGGTATGGCTACACCTTC
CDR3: CASSQDYPTSGGYGYTF

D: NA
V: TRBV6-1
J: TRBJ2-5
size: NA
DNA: TGTGCCAGCAGTGAACCGGGGTTAGCAGAGACCCAGTACTTC
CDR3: CASSEPGLAETQYF

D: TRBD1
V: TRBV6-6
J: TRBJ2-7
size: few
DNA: TGTGCCAGCAGTTGGGGACAGGGTGCCGAGCAGTACTTC
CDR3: CASSWGQGAEQYF

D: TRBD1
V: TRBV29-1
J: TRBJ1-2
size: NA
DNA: TGCAGCGTCGCCGTTAGGGGGCTGGGCCATGGCTACACCTTC
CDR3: CSVAVRGLGHGYTF

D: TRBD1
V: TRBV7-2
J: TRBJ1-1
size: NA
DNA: TGTGCCAGCAACCGGGACAGGGGCACTGAAGCTTTCTTT
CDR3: CASNRDRGTEAFF

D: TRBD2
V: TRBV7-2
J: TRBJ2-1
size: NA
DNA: TGTGCCAGCAGCTTAACAGTGACTAGCAACAATGAGCAGTTCTTC
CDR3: CASSLTVTSNNEQFF

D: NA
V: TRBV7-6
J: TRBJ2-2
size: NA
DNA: TGTGCCAGCAGCTTAGCGGGGCCTAACACCGGGGAGCTGTTTTTT
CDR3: CASSLAGPNTGELFF

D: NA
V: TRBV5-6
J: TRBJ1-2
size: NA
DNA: TGTGCCAGCAGCTTGGGGGACTCCCTCTATGGCTACACCTTC
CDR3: CASSLGDSLYGYTF

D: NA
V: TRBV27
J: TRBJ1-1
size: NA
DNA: TGTGCCAGCAGTCCCCGGACAGCAATAAACGGTGAAGCTTTCTTT
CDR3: CASSPRTAINGEAFF

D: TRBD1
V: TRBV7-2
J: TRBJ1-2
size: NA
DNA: TGTGCCAGCAGCTCGGGACAGGGGCCCTATGGCTACACCTTC
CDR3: CASSSGQGPYGYTF

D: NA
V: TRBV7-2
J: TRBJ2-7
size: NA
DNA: TGTGCCAGCAGCTTAATGACGGGGACCGACGAGCAGTACTTC
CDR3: CASSLMTGTDEQYF

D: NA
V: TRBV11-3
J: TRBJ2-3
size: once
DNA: TGTGCCAGCAGCTTAGGGTGGCGTGAGTCCACAGATACGCAGTATTTT
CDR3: CASSLGWRESTDTQYF

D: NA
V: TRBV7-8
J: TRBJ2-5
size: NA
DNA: TGTGCCAGCAGCCCCCTGACAGGTACCCAAGAGACCCAGTACTTC
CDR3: CASSPLTGTQETQYF

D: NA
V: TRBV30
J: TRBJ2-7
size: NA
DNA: TGTGCCCATGACCGGGTATCCTCCGAGCAGTACTTC
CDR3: CAHDRVSSEQYF

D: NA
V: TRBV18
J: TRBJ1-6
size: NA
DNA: TGTGCCAGCTCACTCGGACGGACAAATTCACCCCTCCACTTT
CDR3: CASSLGRTNSPLHF

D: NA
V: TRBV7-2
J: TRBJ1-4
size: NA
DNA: TGTGCCAGCAGCCCGACTGCAACTAATGAAAAACTGTTTTTT
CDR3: CASSPTATNEKLFF

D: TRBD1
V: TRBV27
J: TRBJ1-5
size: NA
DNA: TGTGCCAGCAGTCTCCTCGGACAGGTCAAGAATCAGCCCCAGCATTTT
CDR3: CASSLLGQVKNQPQHF

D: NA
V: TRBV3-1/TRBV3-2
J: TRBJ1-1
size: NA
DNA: TGTGCCATTGGTTACAGGGCGAACACTGAAGCTTTCTTT
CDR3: CAIGYRANTEAFF

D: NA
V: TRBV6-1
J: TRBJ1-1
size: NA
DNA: TGTGCCAGCAGTGAACGTTGGGTGAACACTGAAGCTTTCTTT
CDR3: CASSERWVNTEAFF

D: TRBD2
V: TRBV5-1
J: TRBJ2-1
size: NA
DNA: TGCGCCAGCAGCTTCTTACTCTATAGCGGGAGAGGCTCCTACAATGAGCAGTTCTTC
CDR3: CASSFLLYSGRGSYNEQFF

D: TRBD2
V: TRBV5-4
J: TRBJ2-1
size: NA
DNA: TGTGCCAGCAGCATCGGGACTAGCGAGAGATACAATGAGCAGTTCTTC
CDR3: CASSIGTSERYNEQFF

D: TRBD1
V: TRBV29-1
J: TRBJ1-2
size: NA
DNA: TGCAGCGTTGCCCCCCGGCAGGGGGCTTATGGCTACACCTTC
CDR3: CSVAPRQGAYGYTF

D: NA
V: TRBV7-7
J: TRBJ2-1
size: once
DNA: TGTGCTAGCAGCCCGGTGGGCCCGGGCAATGAGCAGTTCTTC
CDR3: CASSPVGPGNEQFF

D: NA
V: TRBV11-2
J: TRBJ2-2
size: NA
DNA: TGTGCCAGCAGCGGGAACGGGGAGCTGTTTTTT
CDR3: CASSGNGELFF

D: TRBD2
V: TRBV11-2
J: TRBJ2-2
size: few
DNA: TGTGCCAGCAGCAATATGGTGGGCGGGAGGGCCCCCGGGGAGCTGTTTTTT
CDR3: CASSNMVGGRAPGELFF

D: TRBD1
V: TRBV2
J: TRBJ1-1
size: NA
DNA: TGTGCCAGCAGTGTTGACAGGGGAAGTGAAGCTTTCTTT
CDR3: CASSVDRGSEAFF

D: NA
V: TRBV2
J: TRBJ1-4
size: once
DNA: TGTGCCAGCAGCCCTGGTGAAAAACTGTTTTTT
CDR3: CASSPGEKLFF

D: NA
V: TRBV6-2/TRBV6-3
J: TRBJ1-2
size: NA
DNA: TGTGCCAGCAGTTATGTGAGGGCCCCGGGTACGGGCTACACCTTC
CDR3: CASSYVRAPGTGYTF

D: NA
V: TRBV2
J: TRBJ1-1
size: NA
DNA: TGTGCCAGCAGTTCCAGGGGAGTAGGGTTAAACACTGAAGCTTTCTTT
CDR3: CASSSRGVGLNTEAFF

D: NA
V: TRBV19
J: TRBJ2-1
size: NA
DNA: TGTGCCAGTAGTGCGGCTAGTGAGCAGTTCTTC
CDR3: CASSAASEQFF

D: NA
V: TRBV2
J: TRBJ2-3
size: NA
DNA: TGTGCCAGCAGAACGAAAACAGATACGCAGTATTTT
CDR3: CASRTKTDTQYF

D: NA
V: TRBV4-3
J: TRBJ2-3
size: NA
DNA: TGCGCCAGCAGCCAAAGCGGAGGCTTTTCCACAGATACGCAGTATTTT
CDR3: CASSQSGGFSTDTQYF

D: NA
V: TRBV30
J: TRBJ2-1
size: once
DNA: TGTGCCTGGAGTGTTGCTCTTCGGAACAATGAGCAGTTCTTC
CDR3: CAWSVALRNNEQFF

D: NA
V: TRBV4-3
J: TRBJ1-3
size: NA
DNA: TGCGCCAGCAGCCAATCTGGGGGGCCCGGAAACACCATATATTTT
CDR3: CASSQSGGPGNTIYF

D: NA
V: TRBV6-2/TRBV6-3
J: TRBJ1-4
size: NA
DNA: TGTGCCAGCAGTTACGCCAGTTTAAATGAAAAACTGTTTTTT
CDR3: CASSYASLNEKLFF

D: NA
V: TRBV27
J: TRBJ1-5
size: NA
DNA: TGTGCCAGCAGCAAGGCGATGTTAAATCAGCCCCAGCATTTT
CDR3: CASSKAMLNQPQHF

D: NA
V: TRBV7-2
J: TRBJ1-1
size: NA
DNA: TGTGCCAGCAGTCGACCGAACACTGAAGCTTTCTTT
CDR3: CASSRPNTEAFF

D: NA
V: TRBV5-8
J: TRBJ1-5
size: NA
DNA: TGTGCCAGCAGCTTGCGGGGTATGAGGGGTCAGCCCCAGCATTTT
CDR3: CASSLRGMRGQPQHF